Each of the 4 T cell receptor beta chains below was sequenced from the same sample in a study of CD8+CD57+ T cells in acquired aplastic anemia. TCR beta VDJ and CDR3 profiles were obtained from a genomic DNA template. TCRdb reanalysed the reads using MiXCR and keeps one entry per CDR3 protein. The table has 150,000 to 200,000 distinct CDR3 sequences, 45% to 55% seen once. Before being chosen for sequencing, patients had shown CD8+CD57+ cell expansion by flow cytometry. Sequences were obtained from sorted CD4+, CD8+, or CD8+CD57+ T cells (not recorded which) from PBMCs. The receptors derive from a human donor with aplastic anemia.

The gene calls are TRBV10-1 and TRBJ2-5; possibly TRBD1 for D (5 bases). The germline V gene encodes CDR1 WNHNN and CDR2 SYGVQD (reference sequence). Trimming took off 2 bases at V and 2 bases at J, with 9 bases between the two ends. The CDR3 contains 14 residues. The CDR3 reads CASSEVGLQETQYF. The CDR3 DNA follows: TGCGCCAGCAGTGAGGTGGGGCTTCAAGAGACCCAGTACTTC.

The chain combines TRBV19 with TRBJ1-6; the match to TRBD1 covers 9 bases. Germline V gene sequence: CDR1 LNHDA, CDR2 SQIVND (reference sequence). There are 16 residues in the CDR3. V dropped 4 bases and J dropped 9; count of bases not matched to a gene: 10. CDR3 sequence: CASSTRTGAAISPLHF. CDR3 in DNA: TGTGCCAGTAGTACCCGGACAGGGGCGGCCATTTCACCCCTCCACTTT.

In its sample, this clonotype was seen many times. This chain connects TRBV3-1 to TRBJ2-3; TRBD2 is a possible D gene (5 bases). The CDR3 covers 14 residues. CDR1 is LGHDT, CDR2 YNNKEL, per germline (reference sequence). The ends were cut back, 4 bases at V and 9 bases at J, with 17 bases in the middle. CDR3 amino acids: CASSLLRPGWTQYF. DNA for the CDR3: TGTGCCAGCAGCCTCCTGCGGCCGGGATGGACGCAGTATTTT.

This clonotype was detected ten times or more. This chain links TRBV7-8 with TRBJ1-2; the D is unclear. From germline, CDR1 is SGHVS and CDR2 FQNEAQ. The V gene lost 2 bases and the J gene lost 4 bases, with 5 bases spanning the gap. CDR3 length: 12 amino acids. The CDR3 region is CASSLRTYGYTF. The CDR3, as DNA: TGTGCCAGCAGCTTAAGGACCTATGGCTACACCTTC.